Shown below are 11 T cell receptor beta chains from a single sample sequenced in a study of CD8 T cell repertoires and HIV-1 epitope variants. Antigen specificity for these receptors is unknown. Some clones are missing from TCRdb's copy, which holds only in-frame ones; the method was immunoSEQ multiplex PCR. The sample yields roughly 5,000 clones, under 70% seen once. The sequenced sample was cultured CD8+ T cells derived from PBMCs. The receptor source for this set is a male donor with HIV.

V and J are TRBV7-9 and TRBJ1-5; a weak D match, TRBD1 (6 bases). Germline-derived CDR1 and CDR2 are SEHNR and FQNEAQ (reference sequence). This CDR3 comprises 15 residues. V lost 3 bases, J lost 7 bases, and 16 bases lay in between. The CDR3 DNA is TGTGCCAGCAGCTTGGATGGGGGCCGAGACCAGCCCCAGCATTTT. It is translated as CASSLDGGRDQPQHF.

The chain has TRBV19 and TRBJ2-3, with TRBD2 matching over 10 bases. The ends lost 6 bases at V and 0 bases at J; junction bases unmatched: 12. Germline V lookup: CDR1 LNHDA, CDR2 SQIVND (reference sequence). This CDR3 contains 18 residues. This CDR3 reads CASRGSGGLLPSTDTQYF. The DNA for the CDR3 is TGTGCCAGTAGAGGTAGCGGGGGGCTTTTACCTAGCACAGATACGCAGTATTTT.

By proportion, this clone is large. This chain uses TRBV4-2 with TRBJ1-2; TRBD1 agrees at 7 bases. The CDR3 sequence is 15 residues long. J gave up 7 bases and V 4 bases, and 12 bases lay outside the gene matches. The germline V gene encodes CDR1 LGHNA and CDR2 YNFKEQ. CDR3 coding DNA: TGTGCCAGCAGCCTAGGGGACAGCGGGAGGGGTGGCTACACCTTC. Protein sequence: CASSLGDSGRGGYTF.

The chain employs TRBV5-6 and TRBJ2-7; D gene uncertain. V lost 4 bases, J lost 7 bases, and 12 bases lay in between. The CDR3 totals 12 residues. Germline lookup yields CDR1 SGHDT and CDR2 YYEEEE. The CDR3 loop is CASSAGIGEQYF. The CDR3 coding sequence is TGTGCCAGCAGCGCTGGGATCGGGGAGCAGTACTTC.

The chain uses TRBV28 and TRBJ2-5; 10 bases line up with TRBD2. Germline CDR1 MDHEN, CDR2 SYDVKM. V lost 1 base, J lost 3 bases, and 5 bases stayed unmatched. The length of the CDR3 is 16 residues. The CDR3 DNA follows: TGTGCCAGCAGTTTATTTCTAGCGGGAGTGAAAGAGACCCAGTACTTC. Its protein is CASSLFLAGVKETQYF.

The gene calls are TRBV7-9 and TRBJ1-5, with unresolved D. With 4 bases removed from V and 0 bases from J, the gap between germline ends came to 10 bases. The CDR3 covers 15 residues. Germline lookup yields CDR1 SEHNR and CDR2 FQNEAQ (reference sequence). For the CDR3, the DNA is TGTGCCAGCAGCTCGGAGGGCTATAGCAATCAGCCCCAGCATTTT. Protein sequence: CASSSEGYSNQPQHF.

V is TRBV11-2 and J is TRBJ2-1; possibly TRBD1 for D (6 bases). The CDR3 sequence is 14 residues long. V dropped 5 bases and J dropped 12 bases, with 20 bases sitting between them. Germline V gives CDR1 SGHAT, CDR2 FQNNGV. CDR3 coding DNA: TGTGCCAGCAGCCCTTCAGGGGCGGCTACGGGGCAGTTCTTC. Residues: CASSPSGAATGQFF.

The chain links TRBV2 to TRBJ2-3; D unresolved. The V and J ends lost 2 bases and 3 bases respectively, with 12 bases between them. The CDR3 runs 15 residues. In germline, CDR1 is SNHLY, CDR2 FYNNEI. The DNA of the CDR3 is TGTGCCAGCAGTGAACTTCGGCAGGAGACAGATACGCAGTATTTT. Its protein product is CASSELRQETDTQYF.

The genes are TRBV6-5 and TRBJ2-7, with D possibly being TRBD1 (6 bases). Germline lookup yields CDR1 MNHEY and CDR2 SVGAGI. The CDR3 is made up of 15 amino acids. V lost 0 bases and J 4 bases, leaving 13 bases between the germline ends. This CDR3 reads CASSYSPDRPYEQYF. CDR3 coding DNA: TGTGCCAGCAGTTACTCGCCGGACAGACCTTACGAGCAGTACTTC.

This sequence joins TRBV6-5 and TRBJ2-7; 8 bases line up with TRBD1. Germline values: CDR1 MNHEY, CDR2 SVGAGI. With 7 bases clipped from V and 6 bases from J, the junction kept 8 bases outside the gene matches. The CDR3 extends over 13 amino acids. The CDR3 here is CASTRTGTGEQYF. The CDR3 DNA is TGTGCCAGCACCAGGACAGGGACCGGCGAGCAGTACTTC.

The chain uses TRBV5-6 and TRBJ1-6; D is unclear. The CDR3 covers 14 residues. Germline V gene data show CDR1 as SGHDT and CDR2 as YYEEEE. Trimming took off 0 bases at V and 9 bases at J, with 10 bases between the two ends. The CDR3 protein is CASSLAEMGSPLHF. The CDR3 DNA is TGTGCCAGCAGCTTGGCCGAAATGGGTTCACCCCTCCACTTT.